A single sample gave rise to the 32 T cell receptor beta chains below, sequenced in a study of T-cell memory formation after mild COVID-19. MiXCR, applied by TCRdb to the 5' RACE reads, yields one record per CDR3 protein. This table holds approximately 46,000 distinct CDR3 sequences, roughly 7% found once. Source material: PBMCs or a T cell subset sorted from them (not recorded which). The receptors originated from an adult who had mild COVID-19 (a few samples of this study predate the infection). Cell type and time point are not known.

V gene TRBV6-1 combines with J gene TRBJ2-7, with 9 bases that match TRBD1. CDR1 and CDR2 from the germline V gene are MNHNS and SASEGT. This CDR3 is 15 amino acids long. With 5 bases clipped from V and 3 bases from J, the junction kept 8 bases outside the gene matches. CDR3 amino acids: CASSPGQGSFYEQYF. The DNA of the CDR3 is TGTGCCAGCAGTCCGGGACAGGGAAGCTTCTACGAGCAGTACTTC.

This clonotype was counted at least ten times. The rearrangement joins TRBV5-6 to TRBJ2-7; TRBD1 matches 10 bases. The CDR3 is made up of 16 amino acids. V shed 4 bases and J 0 bases; nucleotides not matched to a gene: 7. Germline V gene sequence: CDR1 SGHDT, CDR2 YYEEEE. The CDR3 region is CASSKGQGTLSYEQYF. The CDR3 DNA sequence: TGTGCCAGCAGCAAGGGACAGGGGACTCTCTCCTACGAGCAGTACTTC.

This clonotype was seen repeatedly, ten times or more. This chain uses TRBV5-1 with TRBJ2-5; D call uncertain. Germline CDR1 and CDR2: SGHRS and YFSETQ. The ends were cut back, 1 base at V and 0 bases at J, with 1 base in the middle. There are 12 residues in the CDR3. DNA of the CDR3: TGCGCCAGCAGCTTGTACCAAGAGACCCAGTACTTC. It translates to CASSLYQETQYF.

DNA for the CDR3: TGTGCCAGCAGCCCGCGGGGGAGGACAGGGACAGATACGCAGTATTTT. This encodes CASSPRGRTGTDTQYF. V is TRBV7-9 and J is TRBJ2-3; maybe TRBD1 (8 bases). The CDR3 spans 16 residues. The germline V gene encodes CDR1 SEHNR and CDR2 FQNEAQ (reference sequence). V was shortened by 5 bases and J by 3 bases, with 18 bases between the two germline ends.

Many counts were recorded for this clonotype. The chain joins TRBV7-8 to TRBJ2-5; TRBD2 is a possible D gene (5 bases). V was clipped by 6 bases and J by 4 bases, with 18 bases between them. The CDR3 sequence is 15 residues long. Germline V lookup: CDR1 SGHVS, CDR2 FQNEAQ. CDR3 coding DNA: TGTGCCAGCAGTCTTGGGAGTTCCAAGGGAGAGACCCAGTACTTC. Amino acid sequence: CASSLGSSKGETQYF.

In this sample, this clonotype turned up a few times. The chain links TRBV6-5 to TRBJ1-2; a weak D match, TRBD1 (6 bases). V lost 6 bases and J 7 bases, leaving 15 bases between the germline ends. Germline V CDR1 and CDR2: MNHEY, SVGAGI. This CDR3 region has 13 residues. The CDR3 spells CASSSTGRSGYTF. The CDR3 DNA sequence: TGTGCCAGCAGCTCTACAGGGAGAAGTGGCTACACCTTC.

The chain recombines TRBV7-8 with TRBJ2-2, with 12 bases matching TRBD2. J gave up 7 bases and V 5 bases, and 8 bases lay outside the gene matches. CDR1 SGHVS and CDR2 FQNEAQ come from the germline V gene. The CDR3 is made up of 16 amino acids. The CDR3 reads CASSLRLAGDSGELFF. The DNA for the CDR3 is TGTGCCAGCAGCCTTAGACTAGCGGGAGATAGCGGGGAGCTGTTTTTT.

This clonotype showed up just a few times. The rearrangement uses TRBV25-1 and TRBJ2-7; no clear D. Trimming pared 3 bases from V and 3 bases from J, leaving 15 bases between. Germline CDR1 MGHDK, CDR2 SYGVNS. The CDR3 is 15 amino acids. The CDR3 region is CASSDPHGSNYEQYF. The CDR3, as DNA: TGTGCCAGCAGTGACCCCCACGGCAGTAACTACGAGCAGTACTTC.

J is TRBJ2-7 and V is TRBV7-2; TRBD2 matches 9 bases. Germline V lookup: CDR1 SGHTA, CDR2 FQGNSA. The junction had 6 bases not matched to a gene; V was cut back by 2 bases and J by 4 bases. This CDR3 is built from 15 residues. Written as DNA, the CDR3 is TGTGCCAGCAGCTTACAAGCGGGAGGAAGATACGAGCAGTACTTC. It encodes CASSLQAGGRYEQYF.

The CDR3 DNA follows: TGTGCCAGCAGTCCACAAGAACATACCACTAGCGGGGGTAAACTGTTCTTC. Translated: CASSPQEHTTSGGKLFF. The genes are TRBV12-3 or TRBV12-4 and TRBJ2-1; 11 nucleotides align to TRBD2. J lost 15 bases, V lost 5 bases, and 21 bases had no gene match. The CDR3 extends over 17 amino acids.

This clonotype was seen ten or more times. The junction shows a germline mismatch at one end, possibly a read error. V usage is TRBV20-1 and J usage is TRBJ2-6; D uncertain. The CDR3 has 15 residues. Looked up from germline, CDR1 is DFQATT and CDR2 is SNEGSKA (reference sequence). CDR3 nucleotides: TGCAGTGCTGGAGACATTGGGTCTGGGGCCAACGTCCTGACTTTC. Translating gives CSAGDIGSGANVLTF.

This clonotype has a count of ten or more. This chain links TRBV20-1 with TRBJ2-1; 14 positions agree with TRBD2. The trim removed 6 bases at V and 0 bases at J, leaving 7 bases unmatched. CDR3 length: 17 amino acids. CDR1 is DFQATT and CDR2 is SNEGSKA in the germline V gene (reference sequence). The chain's CDR3 is CSAKGLAGVISYNEQFF. The CDR3 DNA reads as TGCAGTGCAAAGGGACTAGCGGGAGTGATCTCCTACAATGAGCAGTTCTTC.

This clonotype was counted a few times. The chain employs TRBV12-3 or TRBV12-4 and TRBJ1-4; 8 bases fit TRBD1. The CDR3 has 15 residues. J gave up 0 bases and V 6 bases, and 3 bases lay outside the gene matches. The CDR3 here is CASRSTGATNEKLFF. DNA for the CDR3: TGTGCCAGCAGGTCGACAGGGGCAACTAATGAAAAACTGTTTTTT.

This clonotype was recorded many times. V is TRBV18 and J is TRBJ2-7; tentatively, D is TRBD1 (6 bases). Germline lookup yields CDR1 KGHSH and CDR2 LQKENI. Trimming pared 2 bases from V and 2 bases from J, leaving 7 bases between. This CDR3 has 13 amino acids. Here the CDR3 reads CASSPKGAYEQYF. CDR3 nucleotide sequence: TGTGCCAGCTCACCAAAGGGGGCCTACGAGCAGTACTTC. The entire variable domain, with the rest obtained from reference TRBV18 and TRBJ2-7, is as follows: NAGVMQNPRHLVRRRGQEARLRCSPMKGHSHVYWYRQLPEEGLKFMVYLQKENIIDESGMPKERFSAEFPKEGPSILRIQQVVRGDSAAYFCASSPKGAYEQYFGPGTRLTVT.

This clonotype was counted many times. The chain joins TRBV12-3 or TRBV12-4 to TRBJ2-2; D is unclear. V was trimmed by 6 bases and J by 1 base, leaving 6 bases between them. CDR3 length equals 13 residues. CDR3 bases: TGTGCCAGCAGCGCAAGGAACACCGGGGAGCTGTTTTTT. Protein: CASSARNTGELFF.

The J gene is TRBJ1-5, the V gene TRBV2; D unclear. This CDR3 is built from 14 residues. V lost 4 bases, J lost 4 bases, and 11 bases lay in between. Germline CDR1 SNHLY, CDR2 FYNNEI. The CDR3 spells CASSVFGVNQPQHF. DNA for the CDR3: TGTGCCAGCAGTGTATTCGGGGTTAATCAGCCCCAGCATTTT.

This clonotype was counted between two and nine times. The chain has TRBV6-2 or TRBV6-3 and TRBJ2-7; D is uncertain. Germline V gives CDR1 MNHEY, CDR2 SVGEGT. The CDR3 has 16 amino acids. The V gene lost 5 bases and the J gene lost 3 bases, with 20 bases spanning the gap. In DNA form, the CDR3 reads TGTGCCAGCAGTACAAGCGTTCGAAGGACCTTCTACGAGCAGTACTTC. Translated, it gives CASSTSVRRTFYEQYF.

This clonotype has ten or more counts. The V gene is TRBV29-1, the J gene TRBJ2-1, with 10 bases that match TRBD2. From germline, CDR1 is SQVTM and CDR2 ANQGSEA. The V gene end was trimmed by 3 bases and the J gene end by 2 bases; junction bases not matched to a gene: 4. This CDR3 contains 15 residues. The CDR3 DNA follows: TGCAGCGTTGAGGTAGCGGGAGGCCCCTACAATGAGCAGTTCTTC. It yields the protein CSVEVAGGPYNEQFF.

There are a few counts of this clonotype. The chain couples TRBV12-3 or TRBV12-4 to TRBJ1-2; D ambiguous. This CDR3 region has 12 residues. V was pared by 2 bases and J by 8 bases, with 9 bases between. The CDR3 protein is CASSLRTRGYTF. The CDR3, as DNA: TGTGCCAGCAGTTTAAGGACGCGGGGCTACACCTTC.

This clonotype was observed many times. The rearrangement joins TRBV3-1 to TRBJ2-7; 10 bases agree with TRBD2. Germline V CDR1 and CDR2: LGHDT, YNNKEL (reference sequence). This CDR3 has 16 residues. V lost 2 bases to trimming and J lost 6 bases; unmatched junction nucleotides: 10. The CDR3 reads CASSQTPAGGSREQYF. The CDR3 nucleotides are TGTGCCAGCAGCCAAACCCCAGCGGGGGGGTCTCGCGAGCAGTACTTC.

At least ten counts were recorded for this clonotype. The chain uses TRBV7-3 and TRBJ1-1; TRBD1 matches 12 bases. Unmatched junction bases numbered 7, after V lost 5 bases and J lost 6 bases. CDR3 size: 15 residues. Germline V gene sequence: CDR1 SGHTA, CDR2 FQGTGA. The CDR3 nucleotides are TGTGCCAGCAGCCCGTCCGGGACAGGGGGCTCTGAAGCTTTCTTT. Its translation: CASSPSGTGGSEAFF.

This clonotype has ten or more counts. CDR3 loop: CASSWQGATNTGELFF. CDR3 in DNA: TGTGCCAGCAGTTGGCAGGGGGCTACAAACACCGGGGAGCTGTTTTTT. V gene TRBV7-9 combines with J gene TRBJ2-2; TRBD1 aligns across 8 bases. The germline V gene has CDR1 SEHNR and CDR2 FQNEAQ (reference sequence). The trim removed 6 bases at V and 2 bases at J, leaving 8 bases unmatched. This CDR3 is 16 amino acids long.

This clonotype was seen repeatedly, ten times or more. This chain connects TRBV5-5 to TRBJ1-2, with 8 bases lining up with TRBD1. The CDR3 length is 15 residues. Germline V lookup: CDR1 SGHKS, CDR2 YYEKEE (reference sequence). Unmatched junction bases numbered 11, after V lost 4 bases and J lost 6 bases. The CDR3 coding sequence is TGTGCCAGCAGCGCCGATCCAGGGGGCTTTGATGGCTACACCTTC. Residues: CASSADPGGFDGYTF.

V is TRBV4-1 and J is TRBJ2-5; the D is unclear. Trimming took off 0 bases at V and 2 bases at J, with 10 bases between the two ends. Germline V gives CDR1 MGHRA, CDR2 YSYEKL. The length of the CDR3 is 15 residues. The CDR3 loop is CASSQDPGEQETQYF. CDR3 DNA sequence: TGCGCCAGCAGCCAAGATCCTGGCGAACAAGAGACCCAGTACTTC.

This clonotype was detected many times. The chain couples TRBV7-2 to TRBJ2-7; 11 positions agree with TRBD2. V lost 5 bases, J lost 3 bases, and 3 bases stayed unmatched. This CDR3 spans 14 amino acids. From germline, CDR1 is SGHTA and CDR2 FQGNSA. CDR3 residues: CASSAGTSGYEQYF. The CDR3, as DNA: TGTGCCAGCAGCGCCGGGACTAGCGGCTACGAGCAGTACTTC. Full variable domain (outside the CDR3, taken from reference TRBV7-2 and TRBJ2-7): GAGVSQSPSNKVTEKGKDVELRCDPISGHTALYWYRQSLGQGLEFLIYFQGNSAPDKSGLPSDRFSAERTGGSVSTLTIQRTQQEDSAVYLCASSAGTSGYEQYFGPGTRLTVT.

The chain links TRBV5-6 to TRBJ2-5; D tentatively fits TRBD1 or TRBD2 (6 bases each). Germline V lookup: CDR1 SGHDT, CDR2 YYEEEE. This CDR3 is 17 amino acids long. The germline V and J ends were trimmed by 7 bases and 4 bases, with 26 bases remaining between them. The CDR3 DNA is TGTGCCAGCCGCCCGGGGGCCGGCCCAGATGTGGTAGAGACCCAGTACTTC. Protein product: CASRPGAGPDVVETQYF.

This clonotype has at least ten counts. This chain connects TRBV3-1 to TRBJ2-1; D possibly matches TRBD1 or TRBD2 (6 bases each). The CDR3 length is 15 residues. Germline loops: CDR1 LGHDT, CDR2 YNNKEL (reference sequence). V shed 1 base and J shed 11 bases, with 18 bases lying between them. The CDR3 DNA reads TGTGCCAGCAGCCAAGGTGGGGGACACGGAGGGAAGCAGTTCTTC. It codes for CASSQGGGHGGKQFF.

This clonotype was counted ten times or more. This chain joins TRBV12-3 or TRBV12-4 and TRBJ2-3; 7 nucleotides align to TRBD2. V trimming: 3 bases; J trimming: 2 bases; junction bases outside the gene matches: 11. CDR3 size: 17 residues. CDR3 region: CASSFGVGRGNTDTQYF. Here the CDR3 DNA reads TGTGCCAGCAGTTTCGGGGTTGGGCGGGGGAACACAGATACGCAGTATTTT.

V is TRBV10-3 and J is TRBJ1-6; D ambiguous. Trimming took 3 bases from V and 4 from J, leaving 4 bases between them. Germline V CDR1 and CDR2: ENHRY, SYGVKD. The CDR3 is made up of 13 amino acids. The CDR3 is CAISDGYNSPLHF. The CDR3 DNA reads TGTGCCATCAGTGATGGTTATAATTCACCCCTCCACTTT.

The chain uses TRBV4-1 and TRBJ1-2, with 7 bases identical to TRBD1. Per the germline V gene, CDR1 is MGHRA and CDR2 is YSYEKL. The CDR3 is made up of 14 amino acids. The J segment lost 8 bases and the V segment lost 1 base, leaving 7 bases of the junction unmatched. CDR3 residues: CASSQAQGLGGYTF. Written as DNA, the CDR3 is TGCGCCAGCAGCCAAGCACAGGGGCTGGGGGGCTACACCTTC.

This clonotype was detected many times. This chain links TRBV12-3 or TRBV12-4 with TRBJ2-3, with 7 bases that match TRBD2. After removal of 5 bases from V and 2 bases from J, the junction contained 10 bases not matched to a gene. CDR3 length: 16 amino acids. DNA for the CDR3: TGTGCCAGCAGTCTTTTTTCGGCGGGGGACACAGATACGCAGTATTTT. Translation gives CASSLFSAGDTDTQYF.

This clonotype was counted only a few times. CDR3 nucleotides: TGTGCCAGCTCGCCGAGCCGCTCTGGGGCCAACGTCCTGACTTTC. Encoded protein: CASSPSRSGANVLTF. The J gene is TRBJ2-6, the V gene TRBV18; no definite D call. Germline CDR1 and CDR2: KGHSH and LQKENI. Trimming took off 6 bases at V and 0 bases at J, with 9 bases between the two ends. This CDR3 is built from 15 residues.